This T cell receptor (beta chain) originates from a study of T cells in localized non-small cell lung cancer. Study conclusions and caveats: Appearances in adjacent lung were noted for a median 57 of the top 100 tumor clones. Multi-region tumor sequencing was not done, so intratumor heterogeneity could not be excluded. Longer overall survival was linked to higher blood T cell density.

Assay used: immunoSEQ multiplex PCR; TCRdb lists only in-frame clones, some missing. Among around 29,000 clones listed, 78% were seen once. This CDR3 has 14 residues. Germline values: CDR1 SGHRS, CDR2 YFSETQ. Trimming took 5 bases from V and 3 from J; bases not matched to a gene: 3. A word on this clone: Its antigen is as yet unknown.

This chain connects TRBV5-1 to TRBJ2-1, with 9 bases aligning to TRBD2. This sample comprised peripheral blood, obtained before any cancer treatment. The source is a male donor aged 60 or over with stage II squamous cell lung carcinoma. The CDR3 protein is CASRKTSGYNEQFF. The DNA of the CDR3 is TGCGCCAGCAGAAAGACTAGCGGCTACAATGAGCAGTTCTTC.